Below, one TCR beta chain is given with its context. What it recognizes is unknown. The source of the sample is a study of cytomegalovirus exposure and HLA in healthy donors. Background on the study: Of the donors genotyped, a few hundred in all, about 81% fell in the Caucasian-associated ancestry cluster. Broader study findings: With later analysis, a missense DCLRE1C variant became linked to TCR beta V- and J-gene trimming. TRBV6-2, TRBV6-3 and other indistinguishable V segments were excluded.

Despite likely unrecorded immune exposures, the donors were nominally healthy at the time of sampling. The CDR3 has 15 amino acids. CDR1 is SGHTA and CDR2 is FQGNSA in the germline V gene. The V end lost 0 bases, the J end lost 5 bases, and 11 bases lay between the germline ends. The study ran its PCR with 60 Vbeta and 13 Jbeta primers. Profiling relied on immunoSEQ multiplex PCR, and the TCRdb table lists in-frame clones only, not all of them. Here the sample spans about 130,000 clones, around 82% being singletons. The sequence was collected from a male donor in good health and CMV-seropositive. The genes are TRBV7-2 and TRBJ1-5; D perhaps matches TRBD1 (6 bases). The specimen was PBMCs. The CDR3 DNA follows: TGTGCCAGCAGCTTAGCAGGTGGGGGCGATCAGCCCCAGCATTTT. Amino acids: CASSLAGGGDQPQHF.